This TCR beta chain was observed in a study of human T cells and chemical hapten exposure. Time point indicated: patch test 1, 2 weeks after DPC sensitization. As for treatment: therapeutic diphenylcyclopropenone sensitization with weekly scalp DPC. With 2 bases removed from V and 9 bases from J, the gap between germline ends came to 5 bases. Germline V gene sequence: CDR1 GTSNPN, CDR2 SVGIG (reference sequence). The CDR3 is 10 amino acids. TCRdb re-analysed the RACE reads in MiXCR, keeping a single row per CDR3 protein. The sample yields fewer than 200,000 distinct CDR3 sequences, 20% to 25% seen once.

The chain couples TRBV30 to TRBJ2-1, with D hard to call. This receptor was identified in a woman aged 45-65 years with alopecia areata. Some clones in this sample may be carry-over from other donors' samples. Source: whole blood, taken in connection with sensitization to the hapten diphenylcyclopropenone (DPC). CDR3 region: CAWSNIEQFF. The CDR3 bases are TGTGCCTGGAGTAATATTGAGCAGTTCTTC. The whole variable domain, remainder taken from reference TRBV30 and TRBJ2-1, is SQTIHQWPATLVQPVGSPLSLECTVEGTSNPNLYWYRQAAGRGLQLLFYSVGIGQISSEVPQNLSASRPQDRQFILSSKKLLLSDSGFYLCAWSNIEQFFGPGTRLTVL.